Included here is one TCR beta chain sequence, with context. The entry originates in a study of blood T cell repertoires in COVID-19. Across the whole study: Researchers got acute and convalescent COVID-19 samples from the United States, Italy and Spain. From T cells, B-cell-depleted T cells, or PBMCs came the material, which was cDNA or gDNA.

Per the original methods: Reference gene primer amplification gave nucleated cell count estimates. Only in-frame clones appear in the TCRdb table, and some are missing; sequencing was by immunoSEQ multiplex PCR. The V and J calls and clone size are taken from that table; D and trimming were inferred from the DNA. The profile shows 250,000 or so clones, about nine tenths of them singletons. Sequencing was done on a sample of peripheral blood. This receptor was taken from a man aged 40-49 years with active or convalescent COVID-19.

The CDR3 DNA reads as TGTGCTAGTGGTTTGCGAGCTGATCAGCCCCAGCATTTT. Its protein is CASGLRADQPQHF. The gene calls are TRBV12-5 and TRBJ1-5; D gene ambiguous. The CDR3 extends over 13 amino acids. Trimming shortened V by 2 bases and J by 5 bases, and 7 bases separated the two germline ends. The germline CDR1 and CDR2 sequences are LGHNT and FRNRAP.